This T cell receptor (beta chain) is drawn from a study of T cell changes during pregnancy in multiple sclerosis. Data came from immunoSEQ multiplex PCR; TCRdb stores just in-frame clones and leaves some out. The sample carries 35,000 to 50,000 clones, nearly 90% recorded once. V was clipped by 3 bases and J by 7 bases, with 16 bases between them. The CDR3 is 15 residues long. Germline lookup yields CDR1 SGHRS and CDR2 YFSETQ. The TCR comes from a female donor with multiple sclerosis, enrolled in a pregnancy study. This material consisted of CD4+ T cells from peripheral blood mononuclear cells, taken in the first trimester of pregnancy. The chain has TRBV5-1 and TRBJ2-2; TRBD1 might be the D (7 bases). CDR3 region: CASSSRQGGGGELFF. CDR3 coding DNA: TGCGCCAGCAGCTCTCGACAGGGAGGAGGCGGGGAGCTGTTTTTT.